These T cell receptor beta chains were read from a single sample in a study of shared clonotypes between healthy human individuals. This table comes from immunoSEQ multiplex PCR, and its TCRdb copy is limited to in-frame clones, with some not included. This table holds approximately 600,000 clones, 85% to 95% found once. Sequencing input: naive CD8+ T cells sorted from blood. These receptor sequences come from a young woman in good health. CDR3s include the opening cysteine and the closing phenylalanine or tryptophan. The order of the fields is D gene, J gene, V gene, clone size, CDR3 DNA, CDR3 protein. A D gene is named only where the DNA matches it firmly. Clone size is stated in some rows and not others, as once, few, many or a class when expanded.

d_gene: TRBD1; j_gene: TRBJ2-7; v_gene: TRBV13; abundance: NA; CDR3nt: TGTGCCAGCAGCTTTCAGGGGGCGCATTTGGGCTACGAGCAGTACTTC; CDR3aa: CASSFQGAHLGYEQYF
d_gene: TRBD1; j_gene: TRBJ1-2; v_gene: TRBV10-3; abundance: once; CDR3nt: TGTGCCATCAGTGAGTTATGGACAGGGCCTGGCTACACCTTC; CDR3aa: CAISELWTGPGYTF
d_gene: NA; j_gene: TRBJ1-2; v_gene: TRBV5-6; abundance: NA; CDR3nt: TGTGCCAGCAGCTCCGACTTATATGGCTACACCTTC; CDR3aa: CASSSDLYGYTF
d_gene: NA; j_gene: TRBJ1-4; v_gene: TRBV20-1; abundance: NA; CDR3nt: TGCAGTGCTCGACCGGCTGAAAAACTGTTTTTT; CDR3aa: CSARPAEKLFF
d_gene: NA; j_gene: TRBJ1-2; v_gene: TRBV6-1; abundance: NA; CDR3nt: TGTGCCAGCAGTGAAGGGTGGGACGCCGGGGGCTACACCTTC; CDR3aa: CASSEGWDAGGYTF
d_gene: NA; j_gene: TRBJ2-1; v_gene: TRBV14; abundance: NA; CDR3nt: TGTGCCAGCAGCCAAGCTTCCAGCGTTAGTTACAATGAGCAGTTCTTC; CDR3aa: CASSQASSVSYNEQFF
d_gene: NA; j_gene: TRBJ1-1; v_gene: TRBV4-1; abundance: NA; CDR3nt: TGCGCCAGCAGCCATGGGGGACATATGAACACTGAAGCTTTCTTT; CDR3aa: CASSHGGHMNTEAFF
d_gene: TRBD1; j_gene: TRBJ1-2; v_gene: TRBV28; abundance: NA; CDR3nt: TGTGCCAGCAGCTCCCGGACAGGGGGGGATGAGCCCTATGGCTACACCTTC; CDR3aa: CASSSRTGGDEPYGYTF
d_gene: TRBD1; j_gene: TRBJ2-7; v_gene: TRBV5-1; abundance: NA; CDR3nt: TGCGCCAGCAGCTTGGGAGGGGGCGCGAACTACGAGCAGTACTTC; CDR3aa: CASSLGGGANYEQYF
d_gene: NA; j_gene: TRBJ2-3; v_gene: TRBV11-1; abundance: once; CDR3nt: TGTGCCAGCAGCCGGCACCCGTGGGGGGAGATCACAGATACGCAGTATTTT; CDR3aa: CASSRHPWGEITDTQYF
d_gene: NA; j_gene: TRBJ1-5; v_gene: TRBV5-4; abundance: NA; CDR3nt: TGTGCCAGCAGCTTGTGGGAGGAGTTGGGTCAGCCCCAGCATTTT; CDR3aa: CASSLWEELGQPQHF
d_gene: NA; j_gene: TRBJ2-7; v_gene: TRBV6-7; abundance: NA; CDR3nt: TGTGCCACTCCATCAGGGGGACTAACTTCCTACGAGCAGTACTTC; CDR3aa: CATPSGGLTSYEQYF